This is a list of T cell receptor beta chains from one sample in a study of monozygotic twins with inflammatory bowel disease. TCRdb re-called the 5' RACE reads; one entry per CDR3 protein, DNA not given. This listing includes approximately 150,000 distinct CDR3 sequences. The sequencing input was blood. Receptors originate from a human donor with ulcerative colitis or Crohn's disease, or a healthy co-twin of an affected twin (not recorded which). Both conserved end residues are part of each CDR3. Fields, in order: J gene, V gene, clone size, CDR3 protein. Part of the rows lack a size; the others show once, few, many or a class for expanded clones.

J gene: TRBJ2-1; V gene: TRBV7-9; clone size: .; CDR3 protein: CASSQRDFGVYNEQFF
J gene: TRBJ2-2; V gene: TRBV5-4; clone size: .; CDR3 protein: CASSSRDKLSNTGELFF
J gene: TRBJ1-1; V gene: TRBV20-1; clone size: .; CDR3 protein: CSARGRTYTEAFF
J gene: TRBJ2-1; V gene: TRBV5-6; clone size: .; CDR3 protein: CASSSRGRNEQFF
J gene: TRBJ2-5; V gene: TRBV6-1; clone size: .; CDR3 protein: CASSEQGLGQETQYF
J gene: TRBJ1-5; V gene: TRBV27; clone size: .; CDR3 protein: CASRGQDNSNQPQHF
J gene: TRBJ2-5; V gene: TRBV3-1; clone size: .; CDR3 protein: CASSQEVGDQETQYF
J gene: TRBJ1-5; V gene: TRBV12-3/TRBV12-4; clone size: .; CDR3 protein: CASSPGTGLSNQPQHF
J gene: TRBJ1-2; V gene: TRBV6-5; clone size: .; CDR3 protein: CASSCDGDGYTF
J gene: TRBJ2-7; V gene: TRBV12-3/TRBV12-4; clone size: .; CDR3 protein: CASSLEFWGLAGTYEQYF
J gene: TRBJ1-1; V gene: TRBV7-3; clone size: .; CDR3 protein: CASSLGTVNTEAFF
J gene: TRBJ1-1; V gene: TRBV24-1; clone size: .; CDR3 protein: CATSDSRVGTTEAFF
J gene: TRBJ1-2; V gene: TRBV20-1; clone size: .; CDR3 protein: CSARDRDREYGYTF
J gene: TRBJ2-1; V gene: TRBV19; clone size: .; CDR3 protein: CASSIRLAGVTYNEQFF
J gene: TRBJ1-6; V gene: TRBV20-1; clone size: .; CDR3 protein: CSAVRTGDYNSPLHF
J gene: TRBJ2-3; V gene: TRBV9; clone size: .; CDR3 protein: CASSVGLAGGGDTQYF
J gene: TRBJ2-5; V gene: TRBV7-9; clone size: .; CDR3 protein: CASSFAGNQETQYF
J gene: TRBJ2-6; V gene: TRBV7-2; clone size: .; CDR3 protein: CASRRISGANVLTF
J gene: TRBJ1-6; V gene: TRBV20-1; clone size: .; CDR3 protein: CSAWRQRYNSPLHF
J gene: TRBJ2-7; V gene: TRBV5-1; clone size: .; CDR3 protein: CASRPRTPGRESYEQYF
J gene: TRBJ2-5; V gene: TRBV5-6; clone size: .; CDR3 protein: CASSGTSGPSVETQYF
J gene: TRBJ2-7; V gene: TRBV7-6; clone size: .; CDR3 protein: CASSLAQGYEQYF
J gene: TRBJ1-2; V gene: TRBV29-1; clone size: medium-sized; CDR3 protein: CSVSTGSESHYGYTF
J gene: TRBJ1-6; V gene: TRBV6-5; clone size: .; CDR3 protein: CASSSRDRSSYNSPLHF
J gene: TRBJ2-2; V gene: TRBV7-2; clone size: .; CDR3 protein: CASSFGGGVGELFF
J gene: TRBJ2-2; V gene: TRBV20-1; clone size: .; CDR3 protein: CSARGAGRPTGELFF
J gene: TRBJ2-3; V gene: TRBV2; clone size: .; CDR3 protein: CASGAGRSSTDTQYF